The 26 T cell receptor beta chains in this list originate from one sample, sequenced in a study of beta chain features in type 1 diabetes (dated by TCRdb to 2017 to 2018). Library preparation used the immunoSEQ multiplex PCR assay. All of the isolated RNA was reverse transcribed with the High Capacity cDNA Reverse Transcription Kit, so expressed TCRB transcripts were sequenced. TCRdb obtained this table from immuneACCESS and retained in-frame rearrangements with V and J assigned. These tables miss some clones; where compared with another copy, unresolved V genes account for less than half of the shortfall, and the remainder is unexplained. This sample has 400,000 to 600,000 clones in its table, and 30% of those were observed once. The ten largest clonotypes hold around 0.065% of the sample. The sample consisted of naive CD4+ T cells from blood. Explained via the paper, the cell subset or site label denotes: true naive CD4+ T cells. The source is a young man in good health.

This clone has more than one count but fewer than ten. The V call is TRBV29-1, the J call TRBJ2-1; D unresolved. This CDR3 contains 12 residues. Germline CDR1 reads SQVTM; CDR2 reads ANQGSEA. Trimming left V 2 bases short and J 9 bases short, with 11 bases between. The CDR3 sequence is CSVEIVIPEQFF. The CDR3 DNA is TGCAGCGTTGAAATAGTTATTCCTGAGCAGTTCTTC.

The gene calls are TRBV5-4 and TRBJ2-5; D could derive from TRBD1 or TRBD2 (6 bases each). The CDR3 is 14 residues long. V lost 4 bases to trimming and J lost 9 bases, with 19 bases between them. Germline V gene lookup returns CDR1 SGHNT and CDR2 YYREEE (reference sequence). The chain's CDR3 is CASSPRAGERAQYF. The CDR3 DNA is TGTGCCAGCAGCCCAAGGGCAGGGGAGCGGGCCCAGTACTTC.

This clone showed up just a few times. The rearrangement links TRBV7-2 to TRBJ2-6, with D possibly matching TRBD2 (5 bases). The CDR3 contains 17 residues. CDR1 and CDR2 from the germline V gene are SGHTA and FQGNSA. V lost 0 bases and J lost 0, with 9 bases in between. CDR3 coding DNA: TGTGCCAGCAGCTTAGCAGGCGGGCTCTCTGGGGCCAACGTCCTGACTTTC. Encoded protein: CASSLAGGLSGANVLTF.

This rearrangement joins TRBV6-5 to TRBJ1-4; 7 bases align to TRBD1. The germline V gene encodes CDR1 MNHEY and CDR2 SVGAGI. This CDR3 has 15 amino acids. Trimming at V came to 0 bases and at J to 7 bases, leaving 5 bases not matched to a gene. The chain's CDR3 is CASSYSTGRIEKLFF. The CDR3 DNA reads TGTGCCAGCAGTTACTCGACAGGGCGGATTGAAAAACTGTTTTTT.

The chain employs TRBV5-4 and TRBJ2-5; tentatively, D is TRBD2 (6 bases). With 4 bases removed from V and 5 bases from J, the gap between germline ends came to 18 bases. The germline V gene encodes CDR1 SGHNT and CDR2 YYREEE (reference sequence). This CDR3 is built from 15 residues. CDR3 sequence reads: CASSPTGEAGETQYF. Written as DNA, the CDR3 is TGTGCCAGCAGCCCTACGGGGGAGGCTGGGGAGACCCAGTACTTC.

The chain links TRBV11-1 to TRBJ2-5, with TRBD1 matching over 7 bases. CDR1 SGHAT and CDR2 FQDESV come from the germline V gene (reference sequence). The CDR3 is 14 residues long. J lost 4 bases, V lost 5 bases, and 7 bases had no gene match. The CDR3 spells CASSPGPGGETQYF. The CDR3 DNA sequence: TGTGCCAGCAGCCCCGGTCCAGGGGGAGAGACCCAGTACTTC.

The V gene is TRBV30, the J gene TRBJ2-7; 7 bases are a match to TRBD2. Per germline, CDR1 GTSNPN and CDR2 SVGIG (reference sequence). J lost 0 bases, V lost 3 bases, and 5 bases had no gene match. The CDR3 extends over 14 amino acids. CDR3 in amino acids: CAWSPSGLSYEQYF. The CDR3 DNA is TGTGCCTGGAGCCCTAGCGGCCTCTCCTACGAGCAGTACTTC.

This clone has only a few counts. The V gene is TRBV7-2, the J gene TRBJ2-1, with 7 bases that match TRBD1. This CDR3 contains 15 residues. Germline CDR1 and CDR2: SGHTA and FQGNSA. The trim removed 5 bases at V and 5 bases at J, leaving 9 bases unmatched. CDR3 residues: CASSPDRDRHNEQFF. The CDR3 bases are TGTGCCAGCAGCCCGGATAGGGACAGACACAATGAGCAGTTCTTC.

This clone was detected a few times. The chain employs TRBV25-1 and TRBJ2-7, with 9 bases aligning to TRBD2. Germline V lookup: CDR1 MGHDK, CDR2 SYGVNS. The CDR3 contains 13 residues. J was trimmed by 5 bases and V by 4 bases; bases with no gene match: 3. CDR3 nucleotides: TGTGCCAGCAGTGGCAGCGGGAGGAACGAGCAGTACTTC. Amino acids: CASSGSGRNEQYF.

Here the CDR3 reads CASSFDQTQYF. CDR3 bases: TGTGCCAGCAGCTTCGATCAGACCCAGTACTTC. The rearrangement uses TRBV7-6 and TRBJ2-5; D is unclear. CDR1 is SGHVS and CDR2 is FNYEAQ in the germline V gene. Trimming removed 3 bases at V and 6 bases at J, with 5 bases between. This CDR3 is 11 amino acids long.

Details on this clone: Because the CDR3's place on the DNA is in doubt, the DNA is left out and the CDR3 is given as listed by TCRdb. V gene TRBV4-1 combines with J gene TRBJ2-2; the DNA was not compared with TRBD2, the D call given in the table. The CDR3 has 14 amino acids, counting both end residues. Germline V gene lookup returns CDR1 MGHRA and CDR2 YSYEKL. The CDR3 here is CASSQDWGSGTAFF.

The chain recombines TRBV9 with TRBJ2-5; 14 bases are a match to TRBD2. CDR3 length: 16 residues. V trimming: 4 bases; J trimming: 4 bases; junction bases outside the gene matches: 6. Germline lookup yields CDR1 SGDLS and CDR2 YYNGEE. CDR3 region: CASSLAGLAGVETQYF. The CDR3 DNA is TGTGCCAGCAGCCTAGCGGGACTAGCGGGAGTAGAGACCCAGTACTTC.

J is TRBJ2-1 and V is TRBV28; D tentatively reads TRBD1 or TRBD2 (5 bases each). The V and J ends lost 5 bases and 7 bases respectively, with 18 bases between them. Germline V gives CDR1 MDHEN, CDR2 SYDVKM. This CDR3 spans 15 amino acids. The CDR3 sequence: CASSPLRGSGNEQFF. DNA of the CDR3: TGTGCCAGCAGTCCGCTGAGGGGATCTGGAAATGAGCAGTTCTTC.

The sample holds a few counts of this clone. J is TRBJ2-7 and V is TRBV27; tentatively, D is TRBD2 (7 bases). Germline values: CDR1 MNHEY, CDR2 SMNVEV (reference sequence). V was trimmed by 11 bases and J by 2 bases, leaving 16 bases between them. The CDR3 length is 13 residues. CDR3 sequence: CALGGASPYEQYF. The CDR3 bases are TGTGCCCTAGGGGGGGCGAGTCCCTACGAGCAGTACTTC.

Only a few counts were recorded for this clone. This sequence joins TRBV11-1 and TRBJ1-1; D is ambiguous. Trimming removed 3 bases from V and 3 bases from J, with 11 bases in between. The CDR3 covers 14 residues. Per the germline V gene, CDR1 is SGHAT and CDR2 is FQDESV (reference sequence). The CDR3 here is CASSFVYRDTEAFF. CDR3 DNA sequence: TGTGCCAGCAGCTTTGTCTATAGGGACACTGAAGCTTTCTTT.

The chain uses TRBV4-1 and TRBJ2-7; 8 bases map to TRBD2. The CDR3 runs to 15 residues. Trimming at V came to 3 bases and at J to 3 bases, leaving 7 bases not matched to a gene. Germline lookup yields CDR1 MGHRA and CDR2 YSYEKL. The CDR3 is CASSHRTSRDYEQYF. As DNA, the CDR3 is TGCGCCAGCAGCCACCGGACTAGCCGCGACTACGAGCAGTACTTC.

V usage is TRBV27 and J usage is TRBJ2-1; 12 nucleotides agree with TRBD2. V was pared by 3 bases and J by 15 bases, with 6 bases of the junction left unmatched. CDR3 length equals 13 residues. Germline V gives CDR1 MNHEY, CDR2 SMNVEV (reference sequence). CDR3 DNA: TGTGCCAGCAGTTTTTCTAGCGGGAGGGGTCGGTTCTTC. It translates to CASSFSSGRGRFF.

This clone turned up a few times. The chain is built from TRBV4-1 and TRBJ1-2; D remains unclear. The CDR3 is 15 residues long. V was trimmed by 2 bases and J by 5 bases, leaving 15 bases between them. CDR1 is MGHRA and CDR2 is YSYEKL in the germline V gene. This chain's CDR3 is CASSQPVQAEYGYTF. In nucleotides, the CDR3 is TGCGCCAGCAGCCAACCAGTTCAGGCCGAGTATGGCTACACCTTC.

This chain uses TRBV6-1 with TRBJ2-5; D gene uncertain. Germline CDR1 MNHNS, CDR2 SASEGT. The CDR3 is 13 amino acids. The ends were cut back, 8 bases at V and 9 bases at J, with 19 bases in the middle. The CDR3 DNA follows: TGTGCCAGCCGACTTCAGATAGGATCGGCCCAGTACTTC. Translation gives CASRLQIGSAQYF.

The rearrangement uses TRBV30 and TRBJ2-7; possible D gene TRBD1, 6 bases. Trimming cost V 0 bases and J 0 bases, with 18 bases left between them. CDR1 is GTSNPN and CDR2 is SVGIG in the germline V gene (reference sequence). The CDR3 totals 17 residues. The CDR3 DNA reads as TGTGCCTGGAGTGTGGTTCGGACAGTTGACTTCTCCTACGAGCAGTACTTC. As protein: CAWSVVRTVDFSYEQYF.

The chain recombines TRBV25-1 with TRBJ2-3; 8 bases are shared with TRBD1. V trimming: 7 bases; J trimming: 1 base; junction bases outside the gene matches: 10. The CDR3 is 16 amino acids. The germline CDR1 and CDR2 sequences are MGHDK and SYGVNS. CDR3 sequence: CASKPDRGWGTDTQYF. The CDR3 region has the DNA TGTGCCAGCAAACCCGACAGGGGTTGGGGCACAGATACGCAGTATTTT.

This chain joins TRBV6-1 and TRBJ1-5; 9 nucleotides agree with TRBD1. CDR3 size: 16 residues. Germline loops: CDR1 MNHNS, CDR2 SASEGT. The V gene end was trimmed by 4 bases and the J gene end by 6 bases; junction bases not matched to a gene: 10. As DNA, the CDR3 is TGTGCCAGCAGTGTTAGGGACAGGGCGGGCGGTCAGCCCCAGCATTTT. Translated, it gives CASSVRDRAGGQPQHF.

This clone has just a few counts. The chain recombines TRBV5-1 with TRBJ2-5; TRBD1 matches at 9 bases. CDR1 and CDR2 from the germline V gene are SGHRS and YFSETQ. V lost 5 bases, J lost 3 bases, and 2 bases stayed unmatched. The CDR3 is 13 amino acids. CDR3 sequence: CASSWTGEETQYF. CDR3 sequence (DNA): TGCGCCAGCAGTTGGACAGGGGAAGAGACCCAGTACTTC.

This rearrangement joins TRBV2 to TRBJ2-3, with D unresolved. The germline V and J ends were trimmed by 0 bases and 0 bases, with 4 bases remaining between them. The CDR3 runs 14 residues. CDR1 is SNHLY and CDR2 is FYNNEI in the germline V gene. The CDR3 sequence: CASSEALSTDTQYF. For the CDR3, the DNA is TGTGCCAGCAGTGAAGCGCTGAGCACAGATACGCAGTATTTT.

The CDR3 sequence is CASSFDRLFDGYTF. The CDR3 DNA reads as TGCGCCAGCAGCTTTGACCGTTTGTTCGATGGCTACACCTTC. This chain uses TRBV5-1 with TRBJ1-2, with D unresolved. Trimming cost V 2 bases and J 6 bases, with 14 bases left between them. Germline CDR1 and CDR2: SGHRS and YFSETQ. The CDR3 length is 14 residues.

Here the CDR3 reads CAITSGSVDNEQFF. CDR3 sequence (DNA): TGTGCCATCACCAGCGGGAGCGTAGACAATGAGCAGTTCTTC. This chain connects TRBV10-3 to TRBJ2-1; 8 bases fit TRBD2. J lost 5 bases, V lost 7 bases, and 7 bases had no gene match. The CDR3 consists of 14 residues. CDR1 is ENHRY and CDR2 is SYGVKD in the germline V gene.